The 3 T cell receptor beta chains below come from one sample, sequenced in a study of shared clonotypes between healthy human individuals. Assay: immunoSEQ multiplex PCR; the TCRdb copy retains only in-frame clones and omits some. The sample contains some 1,400,000 clones, about 96% of which appear only once. Input material: naive CD4+ T cells sorted from blood. This sample's subset: CD45RA+ positively selected. Receptor source: a man between 25 and 39 years old in good health.

The rearrangement uses TRBV5-5 and TRBJ2-7; tentative D call: TRBD1 (5 bases). CDR1 is SGHKS, CDR2 YYEKEE, per germline (reference sequence). The CDR3 is 15 residues long. Trimming stripped 3 bases from V and 3 bases from J, with 16 bases between. The CDR3 bases are TGTGCCAGCAGCTCTACAAGGGGATCCGTCTACGAGCAGTACTTC. It codes for CASSSTRGSVYEQYF.

The chain has TRBV7-9 and TRBJ2-5, with D perhaps assigned TRBD1 or TRBD2 (5 bases each). The germline gives CDR1 SEHNR, CDR2 FQNEAQ (reference sequence). This CDR3 comprises 13 residues. The V and J ends lost 6 bases and 5 bases respectively, with 13 bases between them. CDR3 coding DNA: TGTGCCAGCAGTGGGACCGTCGGCGAGACCCAGTACTTC. Translation: CASSGTVGETQYF.

The chain carries TRBV7-2 and TRBJ2-7, with 8 positions matching TRBD2. Germline V lookup: CDR1 SGHTA, CDR2 FQGNSA. The CDR3 is 14 residues long. J lost 3 bases, V lost 5 bases, and 6 bases had no gene match. Here the CDR3 reads CASSPAGGNYEQYF. The CDR3 DNA reads TGTGCCAGCAGCCCGGCGGGAGGTAACTACGAGCAGTACTTC.